The 10 T cell receptor beta chains below come from one sample, sequenced in a study of T cell responses to AZD1222 COVID-19 vaccine. Profiling relied on immunoSEQ multiplex PCR, and the TCRdb table lists in-frame clones only, not all of them. The sample has about 130,000 clones, around 93% seen once. The source material was peripheral blood, sampled 28 days after the second AZD1222 dose. The receptors come from an adult who received the AZD1222 COVID-19 vaccine.

This CDR3 reads CASSVSGIGELFF. CDR3 DNA sequence: TGTGCCAGCAGTGTTAGCGGGATCGGGGAGCTGTTTTTT. This rearrangement joins TRBV27 to TRBJ2-2, with 8 bases that match TRBD2. With V trimmed by 5 bases and J by 7 bases, 3 bases remained unmatched. Per germline, CDR1 MNHEY and CDR2 SMNVEV (reference sequence). This CDR3 is built from 13 residues.

DNA of the CDR3: TGTGCCAGCAGCTTTACAGGAAACTATGGCTACACCTTC. Amino acid sequence: CASSFTGNYGYTF. The chain links TRBV7-8 to TRBJ1-2; D perhaps matches TRBD1 (5 bases). This CDR3 contains 13 residues. V gave up 3 bases and J gave up 2 bases, with 7 bases separating them. Germline V gene lookup returns CDR1 SGHVS and CDR2 FQNEAQ.

This chain connects TRBV5-4 to TRBJ2-3; D is perhaps TRBD1 (5 bases). V was shortened by 5 bases and J by 1 base, with 17 bases between the two germline ends. Germline values: CDR1 SGHNT, CDR2 YYREEE (reference sequence). The CDR3 is 16 amino acids. The CDR3: CASRPTVTRGTDTQYF. The CDR3 region has the DNA TGTGCCAGCAGGCCGACAGTGACACGTGGCACAGATACGCAGTATTTT.

The chain employs TRBV29-1 and TRBJ2-7, with a possible D match to TRBD2 (6 bases). V was shortened by 4 bases and J by 6 bases, with 13 bases between the two germline ends. There are 12 residues in the CDR3. Germline V gene lookup returns CDR1 SQVTM and CDR2 ANQGSEA. The CDR3 DNA follows: TGCAGCGTTGCGACTAGATCGGGCGAGCAGTACTTC. Translation: CSVATRSGEQYF.

The V gene is TRBV28, the J gene TRBJ1-2; D is unclear. Trimming removed 5 bases at V and 1 base at J, with 5 bases between. This CDR3 comprises 12 residues. CDR1 is MDHEN, CDR2 SYDVKM, per germline. In nucleotides, the CDR3 is TGTGCCAGCAGTGATTTTAACTATGGCTACACCTTC. This encodes CASSDFNYGYTF.

The rearrangement links TRBV28 to TRBJ2-3; 12 nucleotides line up with TRBD1. The CDR3 is made up of 16 amino acids. Germline V gene lookup returns CDR1 MDHEN and CDR2 SYDVKM. After removal of 6 bases from V and 4 bases from J, the junction contained 8 bases not matched to a gene. The CDR3 region has the DNA TGTGCCAGCAGGGGGACCGGGACAGGGGGCTCAGATACGCAGTATTTT. This translates into CASRGTGTGGSDTQYF.

The chain has TRBV28 and TRBJ1-2, with D maybe TRBD1 (5 bases). CDR3 length: 16 residues. Germline CDR1 MDHEN, CDR2 SYDVKM. Trimming took 2 bases from V and 7 from J, leaving 20 bases between them. The CDR3 spells CASSLGGGGLGFGYTF. The CDR3 DNA sequence: TGTGCCAGCAGTTTAGGGGGTGGAGGTCTTGGGTTTGGCTACACCTTC.

Only a few counts were recorded for this clone. The J gene is TRBJ1-1, the V gene TRBV3-1 (or the pseudogene TRBV3-2); 7 bases fit TRBD1. CDR3 length: 14 residues. Per the germline V gene, CDR1 is LGHDT and CDR2 is YNNKEL (reference sequence). The junction had 7 bases not matched to a gene; V was cut back by 2 bases and J by 7 bases. The CDR3 nucleotides are TGTGCCAGCAGCCAACAAGCAGGGGGAAGTGAAGCTTTCTTT. Its protein is CASSQQAGGSEAFF.

The rearrangement links TRBV27 to TRBJ2-7; 10 bases are shared with TRBD2. Germline CDR1 and CDR2: MNHEY and SMNVEV (reference sequence). The V segment lost 6 bases and the J segment 7 bases; nucleotides outside the gene matches: 12. The CDR3 is 15 residues long. DNA for the CDR3: TGTGCCAGCAGCCCTCAGACTAGCGGGTCGAAGGAGCAGTACTTC. This gives the protein CASSPQTSGSKEQYF.

V is TRBV27 and J is TRBJ1-1; D remains ambiguous. The CDR3 has 13 amino acids. CDR1 is MNHEY, CDR2 SMNVEV, per germline (reference sequence). Trimming shortened V by 3 bases and J by 10 bases, and 15 bases separated the two germline ends. The CDR3 nucleotides read TGTGCCAGCAGTTTTCTAGGAGACGAAATAGCTTTCTTT. Its protein product is CASSFLGDEIAFF.